Shown below are 14 T cell receptor beta chains from a single sample sequenced in a study of T cell responses to AZD1222 COVID-19 vaccine. TCRdb's table, derived via immunoSEQ multiplex PCR, lists solely in-frame clones and lacks some. The sample holds 85,000 to 130,000 clones; about 83% are singletons and the top ten take over 3%. The starting material was peripheral blood, obtained on day 0 of AZD1222 vaccination. The receptors were sampled from an adult in good health.

Only one count was recorded for this clone. The gene calls are TRBV6-5 and TRBJ1-1; no clear D. The CDR3 covers 15 residues. Trimming pared 6 bases from V and 2 bases from J, leaving 16 bases between. CDR1 is MNHEY, CDR2 SVGAGI, per germline. The CDR3 DNA reads TGTGCCAGCAGAGGAACCTCGGGAGGCAACACTGAAGCTTTCTTT. It yields the protein CASRGTSGGNTEAFF.

V is TRBV11-2 and J is TRBJ2-1; 9 positions agree with TRBD2. The CDR3 has 15 amino acids. Per the germline V gene, CDR1 is SGHAT and CDR2 is FQNNGV. V shed 5 bases and J 6 bases; nucleotides not matched to a gene: 8. Here the CDR3 reads CASSPGLAGPNEQFF. Written as DNA, the CDR3 is TGTGCCAGCAGCCCCGGGCTAGCGGGACCCAATGAGCAGTTCTTC.

This clone was found a few times. J is TRBJ1-1 and V is TRBV28, with TRBD1 as a possible D gene (5 bases). Germline CDR1 is MDHEN and CDR2 is SYDVKM. V shed 6 bases and J shed 5 bases, with 22 bases lying between them. The CDR3 consists of 16 residues. The DNA for the CDR3 is TGTGCCAGCAGCGGACCCCCGGGACGGGGGAAGACTGAAGCTTTCTTT. Residues: CASSGPPGRGKTEAFF.

The chain is built from TRBV6-2 or TRBV6-3 and TRBJ1-1; the D is unclear. Looked up from germline, CDR1 is MNHEY and CDR2 is SVGEGT. There are 13 residues in the CDR3. V shed 3 bases and J shed 5 bases, with 10 bases lying between them. The CDR3 loop is CASSYFRVTEAFF. CDR3 DNA sequence: TGTGCCAGCAGTTATTTCCGGGTGACTGAAGCTTTCTTT.

The rearrangement joins TRBV19 to TRBJ1-2; D unclear. CDR1 LNHDA and CDR2 SQIVND come from the germline V gene (reference sequence). V lost 0 bases to trimming and J lost 4 bases, with 12 bases between them. CDR3 length: 15 amino acids. The DNA for the CDR3 is TGTGCCAGTAGTATAGATCTCGCCCAGATCTATGGCTACACCTTC. This codes for CASSIDLAQIYGYTF.

The chain has TRBV9 and TRBJ2-7; 10 bases line up with TRBD2. Germline CDR1 SGDLS, CDR2 YYNGEE. J gave up 6 bases and V 4 bases, and 13 bases lay outside the gene matches. This CDR3 spans 16 amino acids. CDR3 nucleotide sequence: TGTGCCAGCAGCTCGGAGACTAGCGGGTTGTGGTCCGAGCAGTACTTC. Its translation is CASSSETSGLWSEQYF.

Details on this clone: This sample includes further DNA sequences coding for the same CDR3. This rearrangement joins TRBV5-1 to TRBJ2-1; D might be TRBD1 (5 bases). This CDR3 is built from 14 residues. Germline V gives CDR1 SGHRS, CDR2 YFSETQ. Trimming removed 0 bases at V and 5 bases at J, with 9 bases between. The chain's CDR3 is CASSLAAGNNEQFF. CDR3 nucleotides: TGCGCCAGCAGCTTGGCCGCAGGGAACAATGAGCAGTTCTTC.

The chain couples TRBV19 to TRBJ1-2; TRBD1 agrees at 9 bases. The V gene end was trimmed by 5 bases and the J gene end by 7 bases; junction bases not matched to a gene: 11. Germline loops: CDR1 LNHDA, CDR2 SQIVND (reference sequence). The CDR3 runs 15 residues. The CDR3 sequence is CASSPPVQGAAGYTF. CDR3 DNA sequence: TGTGCCAGTAGTCCCCCGGTACAGGGGGCGGCTGGCTACACCTTC.

The rearrangement joins TRBV4-1 to TRBJ2-7; 9 positions agree with TRBD2. Germline V gives CDR1 MGHRA, CDR2 YSYEKL. Trimming took 0 bases from V and 2 from J; bases not matched to a gene: 8. This CDR3 has 17 residues. The CDR3 DNA follows: TGCGCCAGCAGCCAAGAGATTTGGCGGGAGGGTGCCTACGAGCAGTACTTC. Encoded protein: CASSQEIWREGAYEQYF.

V gene TRBV29-1 combines with J gene TRBJ1-1, with D tentatively TRBD1 (5 bases). V gave up 7 bases and J gave up 0 bases, with 9 bases separating them. CDR1 is SQVTM, CDR2 ANQGSEA, per germline. There are 12 residues in the CDR3. Here the CDR3 reads CSGGTMNTEAFF. CDR3 DNA sequence: TGCAGCGGTGGGACGATGAACACTGAAGCTTTCTTT. Filled out from reference TRBV29-1 and TRBJ1-1, the complete variable domain reads SAVISQKPSRDICQRGTSLTIQCQVDSQVTMMFWYRQQPGQSLTLIATANQGSEATYESGFVIDKFPISRPNLTFSTLTVSNMSPEDSSIYLCSGGTMNTEAFFGQGTRLTVV.

The gene calls are TRBV3-1 (or the pseudogene TRBV3-2) and TRBJ1-1, with 7 bases matching TRBD1. Trimming cost V 2 bases and J 3 bases; bases outside gene matches: 6. The CDR3 has 15 amino acids. CDR1 LGHDT and CDR2 YNNKEL come from the germline V gene (reference sequence). The CDR3 protein is CASSQRQGGDTEAFF. In nucleotides, the CDR3 is TGTGCCAGCAGCCAACGACAGGGAGGAGACACTGAAGCTTTCTTT.

The V gene is TRBV5-1, the J gene TRBJ2-3; 10 nucleotides align to TRBD2. The length of the CDR3 is 17 residues. CDR1 is SGHRS, CDR2 YFSETQ, per germline. J lost 4 bases, V lost 3 bases, and 11 bases had no gene match. This CDR3 is CASSSSGGIVLSDTQYF. In DNA, the CDR3 is TGCGCCAGCAGCTCTAGCGGGGGCATTGTATTATCAGATACGCAGTATTTT. Full variable domain (outside the CDR3, taken from reference TRBV5-1 and TRBJ2-3): KAGVTQTPRYLIKTRGQQVTLSCSPISGHRSVSWYQQTPGQGLQFLFEYFSETQRNKGNFPGRFSGRQFSNSRSEMNVSTLELGDSALYLCASSSSGGIVLSDTQYFGPGTRLTVL.

The chain links TRBV9 to TRBJ2-3, with D unresolved. This CDR3 region has 16 residues. The germline V gene encodes CDR1 SGDLS and CDR2 YYNGEE. V dropped 0 bases and J dropped 1 base, with 12 bases sitting between them. CDR3 amino acids: CASSVGVSLGTDTQYF. The CDR3 bases are TGTGCCAGCAGCGTAGGTGTTAGCCTGGGCACAGATACGCAGTATTTT.

The chain combines TRBV29-1 with TRBJ2-1, with D maybe TRBD1 (5 bases). Trimming shortened V by 5 bases and J by 4 bases, and 15 bases separated the two germline ends. This CDR3 has 14 residues. Germline V CDR1 and CDR2: SQVTM, ANQGSEA. In nucleotides, the CDR3 is TGCAGCGTTCTACAGGTAAATGCATACAATGAGCAGTTCTTC. Its translation: CSVLQVNAYNEQFF.